Listed below are T cell receptor beta chains from one sample, sequenced in a study of blood T cell repertoires in COVID-19. Repertoires were generated with immunoSEQ multiplex PCR, while TCRdb's copy carries only in-frame clones and drops some. Among about 220,000 clones, approximately 81% were seen once, and the ten largest hold 4% to 6%. Material: peripheral blood. These receptors came from a woman aged 55-69 years who had recovered from COVID-19. CDR3s include the opening cysteine and the closing phenylalanine or tryptophan. D genes are given only for firm matches. For some rows the clone size is stated as once, few or many, or as a class when expanded; others skip it.

D gene	V gene	J gene	clone size	CDR3 DNA	CDR3 protein
.	TRBV2	TRBJ1-5	.	TGTGCCGGGAGTAAGGACTATAGCAATCAGCCCCAGCATTTT	CAGSKDYSNQPQHF
.	TRBV9	TRBJ2-5	.	TGTGCCAGCAGCGGGACAGATCAAGAGACCCAGTACTTC	CASSGTDQETQYF
TRBD2	TRBV7-2	TRBJ2-1	.	TGTGCCAGCAGCTTATTGGCGGGGGGATACAATGAGCAGTTCTTC	CASSLLAGGYNEQFF
TRBD2	TRBV18	TRBJ2-1	.	TGTGCCAGCTCACCGACTAGCGGGGGGGCCCTAAATGAGCAGTTCTTC	CASSPTSGGALNEQFF
TRBD1	TRBV18	TRBJ2-5	.	TGTGCCAGCTCACCACCAGGGGGCTTGGTGAAAGAGACCCAGTACTTC	CASSPPGGLVKETQYF
.	TRBV27	TRBJ1-2	.	TGTGCCAGCAGCCAGAACCGCTACTATGGCTACACCTTC	CASSQNRYYGYTF
TRBD1	TRBV5-1	TRBJ1-2	.	TGCGCCAGCAGCCCCCGGGACAGGAGCTCTAACTATGGCTACACCTTC	CASSPRDRSSNYGYTF
.	TRBV9	TRBJ1-5	once	TGTGCCAGCAGCTTCCGCACAGGACCCATCCGCAATCAGCCCCAGCATTTT	CASSFRTGPIRNQPQHF
TRBD2	TRBV30	TRBJ2-2	.	TGTGCCTGCGAACCGGGACTAGACGCCGGGGAGCTGTTTTTT	CACEPGLDAGELFF
.	TRBV5-1	TRBJ2-7	few	TGCGCCAGCAGCTTAGACGGGTATTCCTACGAGCAGTACTTC	CASSLDGYSYEQYF
.	TRBV7-8	TRBJ1-5	few	TGTGCCAGCAGCTCAATGGGGCGGCAGGTCAATCAGCCCCAGCATTTT	CASSSMGRQVNQPQHF
TRBD1	TRBV9	TRBJ2-7	many	TGTGCCAGCAGCACTTCGACAGGGGGCCTAGGGGAGCAGTACTTC	CASSTSTGGLGEQYF
TRBD2	TRBV7-8	TRBJ2-4	.	TGTGCCAGCAGCCCCCGAGGAGCGGGGGGGTCCATTCAGTACTTC	CASSPRGAGGSIQYF
TRBD1	TRBV2	TRBJ1-1	.	TGTGCCAGCAGTGGATACAGGGGGACGAACACTGAAGCTTTCTTT	CASSGYRGTNTEAFF
TRBD1	TRBV5-5	TRBJ2-2	.	TGTGCCAGCAGCCGTCAGGGGGACAACACCGGGGAGCTGTTTTTT	CASSRQGDNTGELFF
TRBD2	TRBV6-4	TRBJ2-1	.	TGTGCCAGCAGTCAGGGACTAGCGGGGGCCAATGAGCAGTTCTTC	CASSQGLAGANEQFF
TRBD2	TRBV19	TRBJ2-7	.	TGTGCCAGTAGCCAAGCGGGGGGCGGTTACGAGCAGTACTTC	CASSQAGGGYEQYF
TRBD2	TRBV2	TRBJ2-3	once	TGTGCCGGGGGGAGACTAGCTGCAGATACGCAGTATTTT	CAGGRLAADTQYF
TRBD1	TRBV11-2	TRBJ2-2	.	TGTGCCAGCAGCTTCCTGAGGGGGCGAAGCACCGGGGAGCTGTTTTTT	CASSFLRGRSTGELFF
.	TRBV7-9	TRBJ1-1	.	TGTGCCAGCAGCTTAGCTTATCATCGAGGGATAACGAACACTGAAGCTTTCTTT	CASSLAYHRGITNTEAFF
.	TRBV7-9	TRBJ1-2	.	TGTGCCAGCAGCGGCAGGGGCCCCATCTATGGCTACACCTTC	CASSGRGPIYGYTF
.	TRBV19	TRBJ2-7	.	TGTGCCAGTAGTATCGGACAACCTAGTTACGAGCAGTACTTC	CASSIGQPSYEQYF
.	TRBV5-1	TRBJ2-3	.	TGCGCCAGCAGCTACGGGGAAGTGTCAGATACGCAGTATTTT	CASSYGEVSDTQYF
TRBD1	TRBV9	TRBJ1-2	.	TGTGCCAGCAGTGAGCCCGGGACAGTAAGCGGCTACACCTTC	CASSEPGTVSGYTF
.	TRBV29-1	TRBJ2-1	.	TGCAGCGTTGAAGGAAGAGAACAGAACTACAATGAGCAGTTCTTC	CSVEGREQNYNEQFF
.	TRBV7-2	TRBJ1-3	.	TGTGCCAGCAGCTTAGAATGGGCGGGAAACACCATATATTTT	CASSLEWAGNTIYF
.	TRBV5-6	TRBJ2-1	.	TGTGCCAGCAGCTCGTTAGCGAACCCATACAATGAGCAGTTCTTC	CASSSLANPYNEQFF
TRBD2	TRBV6-2/TRBV6-3	TRBJ2-2	.	TGTGCCAGCAGCTCCGGGACTAGCGGGGGGTGGAACACCGGGGAGCTGTTTTTT	CASSSGTSGGWNTGELFF
TRBD2	TRBV12-5	TRBJ2-1	.	TGTGCTAGTGGGGTCAGCGGGGGAAACAATGAGCAGTTCTTC	CASGVSGGNNEQFF
.	TRBV4-2	TRBJ1-4	.	TGTGCCAGCAGCCAAGTAACAACTAATGAAAAACTGTTTTTT	CASSQVTTNEKLFF
.	TRBV7-8	TRBJ1-5	once	TGTGCCAGCAGCCCCGTTCCTACTCCCAATCAGCCCCAGCATTTT	CASSPVPTPNQPQHF
TRBD1	TRBV6-2/TRBV6-3	TRBJ1-2	.	TGTGCCAGCAGTTACCCGGGACAGGGGGCAGTCTATGGCTACACCTTC	CASSYPGQGAVYGYTF
TRBD1	TRBV29-1	TRBJ1-2	.	TGCAGCGCCGATGACAGGGTGAACTATGGCTACACCTTC	CSADDRVNYGYTF
TRBD2	TRBV2	TRBJ2-1	.	TGTGCCAGCATCGTAGGACTAGCGGGGGGGGCGCTCCATTGGGATGAGCAGTTCTTC	CASIVGLAGGALHWDEQFF
TRBD2	TRBV7-9	TRBJ2-3	.	TGTGCCAGCAGCTTAGTAGCGGGGTGGAATACGCAGTATTTT	CASSLVAGWNTQYF
TRBD2	TRBV24-1	TRBJ2-1	.	TGTGCCACCTCCGATAGCGGGCCCCTAAATGAGCAGTTCTTC	CATSDSGPLNEQFF
.	TRBV6-5	TRBJ2-3	.	TGTGCCAGCAGTTTGAACAGGGCAGATACGCAGTATTTT	CASSLNRADTQYF
TRBD1	TRBV13	TRBJ2-7	.	TGTGCCAGCAGCTTAGGCAGGGGGCCACTTTACGAGCAGTACTTC	CASSLGRGPLYEQYF
TRBD1	TRBV11-2	TRBJ1-1	many	TGTGCCAGCAGCTCGAACCGGGACAGGGGTCGAACCGAAGCTTTCTTT	CASSSNRDRGRTEAFF
TRBD1	TRBV5-4	TRBJ2-7	.	TGTGCCAGCAGCGTACCGGGATGGGACAGGGTCCACGAGCAGTACTTC	CASSVPGWDRVHEQYF
.	TRBV7-9	TRBJ2-3	.	TGTGCCAGCAGCTTAAAACGGGGATTTACAGATACGCAGTATTTT	CASSLKRGFTDTQYF
.	TRBV6-1	TRBJ1-3	.	TGTGCCAGCAGTGATGCAGGTCGTGGAAACACCATATATTTT	CASSDAGRGNTIYF
.	TRBV5-4	TRBJ1-3	.	TGTGCCAGCAGTATAGCTGGAAACACCATATATTTT	CASSIAGNTIYF
.	TRBV30	TRBJ1-2	.	TGTGCCTGGAGCGCCGGTAACCTTAATGGCTACACCTTC	CAWSAGNLNGYTF